Below, 26 T cell receptor beta chains from the same sample are listed, as sequenced in a study of T cell repertoires in cytomegalovirus infection. TCRdb recomputed calls from the reads with MiXCR, one row per CDR3 protein. The table includes a few hundred thousand distinct CDR3 sequences, around a third detected once. These receptors lack a known antigen. The sequenced sample was cultured PBMCs, obtained from culture after CMV antigen stimulation. The receptors were sampled from a human donor in good health (CMV status not recorded). Some clones in this sample may be carry-over from other donors' samples.

The chain links TRBV19 to TRBJ2-2; D remains unclear. The CDR3 covers 15 residues. V was trimmed by 2 bases and J by 0 bases, leaving 7 bases between them. Per the germline V gene, CDR1 is LNHDA and CDR2 is SQIVND (reference sequence). CDR3 sequence (DNA): TGTGCCAGTAGTATAAGGGCCGCGAACACCGGGGAGCTGTTTTTT. This sequence encodes CASSIRAANTGELFF.

CDR3 sequence reads: CASSPGQGQILYGYTF. CDR3 nucleotides: TGTGCCAGCAGCCCCGGACAGGGCCAAATCCTCTATGGCTACACCTTC. The rearrangement uses TRBV4-2 and TRBJ1-2; 8 nucleotides match TRBD1. J was trimmed by 4 bases and V by 4 bases; bases with no gene match: 11. CDR1 is LGHNA and CDR2 is YNFKEQ in the germline V gene. There are 16 residues in the CDR3.

The CDR3 loop is CASSPGRTSGATDTQYF. The CDR3 nucleotides are TGTGCCAGCAGCCCCGGGAGGACTAGCGGGGCCACAGATACGCAGTATTTT. The chain joins TRBV7-2 to TRBJ2-3, with 12 bases aligning to TRBD2. CDR1 SGHTA and CDR2 FQGNSA come from the germline V gene. This CDR3 contains 17 residues. V was clipped by 5 bases and J by 2 bases; unmatched bases: 8.

This clonotype has a single count. The J gene is TRBJ2-1, the V gene TRBV18, with a possible D match to TRBD2 (6 bases). V gave up 5 bases and J gave up 8 bases, with 13 bases separating them. Germline V gives CDR1 KGHSH, CDR2 LQKENI. The CDR3 totals 13 residues. CDR3 amino acids: CASSVEEGDEQFF. Written as DNA, the CDR3 is TGTGCCAGCTCAGTAGAGGAGGGTGATGAGCAGTTCTTC.

The rearrangement uses TRBV7-2 and TRBJ2-1; 9 bases line up with TRBD2. Trimming removed 9 bases from V and 3 bases from J; junction bases left unmatched: 6. The CDR3 spans 14 residues. CDR1 is SGHTA, CDR2 FQGNSA, per germline. As DNA, the CDR3 is TGTGCCAGACATAGCGGGGGTGTCTACAATGAGCAGTTCTTC. Its translation is CARHSGGVYNEQFF.

This sequence joins TRBV30 and TRBJ1-2; D is perhaps TRBD1 (5 bases). Germline CDR1 is GTSNPN and CDR2 is SVGIG (reference sequence). CDR3 size: 10 residues. Trimming took 4 bases from V and 6 from J, leaving 6 bases between them. The CDR3 nucleotides are TGTGCCTGGACAGGGAATGGCTACACCTTC. It encodes CAWTGNGYTF.

V is TRBV20-1 and J is TRBJ2-5; 8 bases map to TRBD2. CDR1 is DFQATT, CDR2 SNEGSKA, per germline (reference sequence). CDR3 length equals 19 residues. V shed 0 bases and J 0 bases; nucleotides not matched to a gene: 15. The CDR3 reads CSARDQRLAGNWYQETQYF. The CDR3 DNA reads as TGCAGTGCTAGAGACCAACGCCTAGCGGGCAATTGGTACCAAGAGACCCAGTACTTC.

This clonotype was observed a handful of times. As DNA, the CDR3 is TGTGCCAGCAGTCCAAACAGGGGGGGGACCTACGAGCAGTACTTC. Residues: CASSPNRGGTYEQYF. The genes are TRBV11-2 and TRBJ2-7; TRBD1 is a possible D gene (8 bases). The CDR3 runs 15 residues. CDR1 is SGHAT, CDR2 FQNNGV, per germline. Trimming stripped 6 bases from V and 2 bases from J, with 17 bases between.

The chain uses TRBV19 and TRBJ2-2, with 12 bases lining up with TRBD2. The length of the CDR3 is 18 residues. Looked up from germline, CDR1 is LNHDA and CDR2 is SQIVND (reference sequence). Trimming removed 0 bases from V and 3 bases from J; junction bases left unmatched: 5. CDR3 region: CASSIEGLAGPYTGELFF. CDR3 nucleotide sequence: TGTGCCAGTAGTATAGAGGGACTAGCGGGCCCTTACACCGGGGAGCTGTTTTTT.

The chain joins TRBV23-1 to TRBJ2-6; D is unresolved. TRBV23-1 is classed as an ORF, of uncertain function. The CDR3 consists of 16 residues. Trimming stripped 6 bases from V and 6 bases from J, with 18 bases between. The CDR3 loop reads CASSQLEFLEANVLTF. CDR3 nucleotide sequence: TGCGCCAGCAGCCAACTGGAATTTCTTGAGGCCAACGTCCTGACTTTC.

The V and J genes are TRBV19 and TRBJ2-2; D is perhaps TRBD1 or TRBD2 (6 bases each). The CDR3 sequence is 15 residues long. Trimming stripped 2 bases from V and 6 bases from J, with 13 bases between. Germline CDR1 is LNHDA and CDR2 is SQIVND (reference sequence). The CDR3, as DNA: TGTGCCAGTAGTATAAGGGGGAGGTCATCCGGGGAGCTGTTTTTT. This codes for CASSIRGRSSGELFF. Filled out from reference TRBV19 and TRBJ2-2, the complete variable domain reads DGGITQSPKYLFRKEGQNVTLSCEQNLNHDAMYWYRQDPGQGLRLIYYSQIVNDFQKGDIAEGYSVSREKKESFPLTVTSAQKNPTAFYLCASSIRGRSSGELFFGEGSRLTVL.

The rearrangement uses TRBV12-3 or TRBV12-4 and TRBJ2-5; no definite D call. CDR3 length equals 13 residues. The germline V and J ends were trimmed by 5 bases and 4 bases, with 11 bases remaining between them. The CDR3 reads CASSPQLRETQYF. CDR3 bases: TGTGCCAGCAGTCCGCAACTTCGAGAGACCCAGTACTTC.

CDR3 region: CASSTTSGSSYEQYV. Here the CDR3 DNA reads TGTGCCAGCAGCACCACTAGCGGGTCCTCCTACGAGCAGTACGTC. V is TRBV7-2 and J is TRBJ2-7, with 9 positions matching TRBD2. Per germline, CDR1 SGHTA and CDR2 FQGNSA. J was trimmed by 0 bases and V by 5 bases; bases with no gene match: 5. CDR3 length equals 15 residues.

This chain links TRBV25-1 with TRBJ2-1, with 13 positions matching TRBD2. Germline V gene sequence: CDR1 MGHDK, CDR2 SYGVNS. The CDR3 loop spans 16 amino acids. V shed 3 bases, J shed 4 bases, and the junction held 3 bases outside the gene matches. The CDR3 DNA sequence: TGTGCCAGCAGTGACGGACTAGCGGGAGCTTACAATGAGCAGTTCTTC. It is translated as CASSDGLAGAYNEQFF.

This clonotype was counted ten times or more. This sequence joins TRBV7-2 and TRBJ2-3, with D uncertain. The germline V and J ends were trimmed by 5 bases and 0 bases, with 9 bases remaining between them. CDR3 length: 14 amino acids. Germline-derived CDR1 and CDR2 are SGHTA and FQGNSA. The CDR3 bases are TGTGCCAGCAGCGTCCCCCTAAGCACAGATACGCAGTATTTT. This gives the protein CASSVPLSTDTQYF.

This clonotype was seen a handful of times. The chain joins TRBV20-1 to TRBJ2-1; 8 bases are shared with TRBD2. V lost 3 bases and J lost 6; bases outside the gene matches: 4. Germline CDR1 reads DFQATT; CDR2 reads SNEGSKA (reference sequence). This CDR3 comprises 13 residues. This chain's CDR3 is CSASPGLVNEQFF. The CDR3 region has the DNA TGCAGTGCTAGCCCGGGACTAGTCAATGAGCAGTTCTTC.

J is TRBJ2-7 and V is TRBV4-1; 7 bases are a match to TRBD2. This CDR3 has 14 residues. Germline V gene lookup returns CDR1 MGHRA and CDR2 YSYEKL. The trim removed 0 bases at V and 9 bases at J, leaving 8 bases unmatched. Here the CDR3 DNA reads TGCGCCAGCAGCCAAGATCTAGGGCTAGCGGTGCAGTACTTC. Residues: CASSQDLGLAVQYF.

In its sample, this clonotype was seen once. The chain links TRBV27 to TRBJ1-4; 9 bases align to TRBD1. In germline, CDR1 is MNHEY, CDR2 SMNVEV (reference sequence). The CDR3 length is 14 residues. Unmatched junction bases numbered 3, after V lost 3 bases and J lost 7 bases. Written as DNA, the CDR3 is TGTGCCAGCAGTTTGGGACAGGGTATTGAAAAACTGTTTTTT. Amino acid sequence: CASSLGQGIEKLFF.

This clonotype has only a few counts. The chain combines TRBV7-6 with TRBJ2-2; tentatively, D is TRBD1 (6 bases). The V gene's germline CDR1 is SGHVS and CDR2 FNYEAQ. The CDR3 loop spans 16 amino acids. The ends were cut back, 4 bases at V and 6 bases at J, with 18 bases in the middle. The CDR3, as DNA: TGTGCCAGCAGCTCATTACAACAGGGAAAGCCCGGGGAGCTGTTTTTT. It translates to CASSSLQQGKPGELFF.

This clonotype has just a few counts. V gene TRBV7-2 combines with J gene TRBJ1-5; D is uncertain. Germline CDR1 reads SGHTA; CDR2 reads FQGNSA. This CDR3 is built from 15 residues. V was shortened by 5 bases and J by 3 bases, with 14 bases between the two germline ends. CDR3 residues: CASSPNGYDNQPQHF. DNA for the CDR3: TGTGCCAGCAGCCCGAACGGGTACGACAATCAGCCCCAGCATTTT.

The genes are TRBV11-1 and TRBJ2-1, with 8 bases lining up with TRBD2. Germline V gives CDR1 SGHAT, CDR2 FQDESV (reference sequence). This CDR3 is 16 amino acids long. The V gene end was trimmed by 1 base and the J gene end by 3 bases; junction bases not matched to a gene: 5. The CDR3 sequence is CASSLVSGGYYNEQFF. The DNA for the CDR3 is TGTGCCAGCAGCTTAGTTTCGGGAGGGTACTACAATGAGCAGTTCTTC.

This clonotype showed up just a few times. V and J are TRBV18 and TRBJ1-2, with D possibly TRBD1 on 6 matching bases. The V end lost 0 bases, the J end lost 9 bases, and 8 bases lay between the germline ends. This CDR3 is built from 12 residues. CDR1 and CDR2 from the germline V gene are KGHSH and LQKENI. As DNA, the CDR3 is TGTGCCAGCTCACCACCAGGGGGAAGCTACACCTTC. Amino acids: CASSPPGGSYTF. Variable domain in full (rest from reference TRBV18 and TRBJ1-2): NAGVMQNPRHLVRRRGQEARLRCSPMKGHSHVYWYRQLPEEGLKFMVYLQKENIIDESGMPKERFSAEFPKEGPSILRIQQVVRGDSAAYFCASSPPGGSYTFGSGTRLTVV.

The chain uses TRBV7-2 and TRBJ2-5; D assignment may be TRBD1 or TRBD2 (6 bases each). The CDR3 sequence is 15 residues long. Germline V gene lookup returns CDR1 SGHTA and CDR2 FQGNSA. V was clipped by 1 base and J by 4 bases, with 13 bases between them. The CDR3 DNA follows: TGTGCCAGCAGCTTAGTGGGCGGGACAACAGAGACCCAGTACTTC. Amino acid sequence: CASSLVGGTTETQYF.

The chain has TRBV4-3 and TRBJ2-2; D may correspond to TRBD1 or TRBD2 (6 bases each). Germline V gene sequence: CDR1 LGHNA, CDR2 YSLEER. Trimming removed 4 bases at V and 4 bases at J, with 22 bases between. This CDR3 has 18 amino acids. CDR3 residues: CASSLSIPGARVTGELFF. CDR3 in DNA: TGCGCCAGCAGCCTATCGATCCCGGGGGCGCGGGTCACCGGGGAGCTGTTTTTT.

This chain joins TRBV28 and TRBJ2-7; TRBD2 is a possible D gene (7 bases). The CDR3 totals 13 residues. Per the germline V gene, CDR1 is MDHEN and CDR2 is SYDVKM. V lost 6 bases, J lost 6 bases, and 15 bases lay in between. The CDR3 here is CASSPREDSEQYF. The DNA of the CDR3 is TGTGCCAGCAGCCCCCGGGAGGACAGCGAGCAGTACTTC. Full variable domain (outside the CDR3, taken from reference TRBV28 and TRBJ2-7): DVKVTQSSRYLVKRTGEKVFLECVQDMDHENMFWYRQDPGLGLRLIYFSYDVKMKEKGDIPEGYSVSREKKERFSLILESASTNQTSMYLCASSPREDSEQYFGPGTRLTVT.

This clonotype was observed a few times. This sequence joins TRBV5-3 and TRBJ2-3; 14 positions match TRBD2. TRBV5-3 is noted as an ORF with a role that remains uncertain. Unmatched junction bases numbered 9, after V lost 8 bases and J lost 4 bases. The CDR3 extends over 16 amino acids. The CDR3 is CASSGGLAGVADTQYF. The CDR3 DNA reads TGTGCCAGCAGCGGGGGACTAGCGGGAGTCGCAGATACGCAGTATTTT.